This TCR beta chain was recorded in a study of persistence of HIV-infected CD4 T cells. Study-level results: Degenerate expanded CDR3beta sequences were enriched among CMV- and Gag-responding cells. TCR oligoclonality correlated with proviral oligoclonality in the same sorted populations.

As regards this clone: Its antigen is undetermined.

The germline CDR1 and CDR2 sequences are SGHNT and YYREEE (reference sequence). CDR3 size: 14 residues. Trimming removed 4 bases at V and 1 base at J, with 11 bases between. Sequencing used immunoSEQ version 4 in survey mode. Clones were read by immunoSEQ multiplex PCR, and TCRdb kept only the in-frame ones, dropping some. The data hold 40,000 to 45,000 clones, with roughly 90% observed a single time. Nonspecific anti-CD3/anti-CD28 bead stimulation represents the broad CD4+ T cell repertoire. Responding CD4+ T cells were sorted by upregulation of both CD40 ligand and CD69. The clonotype comes from an adult man with HIV who was CMV-seropositive. The V call is TRBV5-4, the J call TRBJ1-2; D remains unclear. This sample comprised CD4+ T cells sorted from PBMCs after 18-hour stimulation, obtained from a patient who received antiretroviral therapy. For the CDR3, the DNA is TGTGCCAGCAGCCAGGACGGTTTTAACTATGGCTACACCTTC. Residues: CASSQDGFNYGYTF.